What follows describes a single TCR beta chain. Its antigen is unidentified. This sample was taken from a study of cytomegalovirus exposure and HLA in healthy donors. Findings and caveats of the study: The study labeled around 160 TCR beta chains cytomegalovirus-associated.

PCR was performed using 60 Vbeta and 13 Jbeta primers. The repertoire was sequenced with immunoSEQ multiplex PCR; TCRdb's copy has only in-frame clones and lacks some. Of approximately 110,000 clones detected, approximately 80% appear once; the ten largest clones hold approximately 3.9%. Germline V gene data show CDR1 as SGDLS and CDR2 as YYNGEE. Trimming took 2 bases from V and 0 from J, leaving 11 bases between them. This CDR3 has 15 amino acids. J is TRBJ1-1 and V is TRBV9, with no clear D. The sequenced sample consisted of PBMCs. The clonotype was recovered from a man between 40 and 49 years old in good health and CMV-seronegative. CDR3 bases: TGTGCCAGCAGCGTGGCAGGAAACATGAACACTGAAGCTTTCTTT. Translating gives CASSVAGNMNTEAFF.